The 20 T cell receptor beta chains reported below all come from one sample, sequenced in a study of blood T cell repertoires in COVID-19. Method: immunoSEQ multiplex PCR; TCRdb's copy keeps in-frame clones and lacks some. The table has some 260,000 clones, about 85% seen once. Sequencing was performed on peripheral blood. The receptor set was obtained from a young man with active or convalescent COVID-19.

This clone showed up just once. The chain couples TRBV4-2 to TRBJ2-2; 10 bases match TRBD2. J gave up 4 bases and V 3 bases, and 2 bases lay outside the gene matches. This CDR3 has 15 amino acids. Germline V gene lookup returns CDR1 LGHNA and CDR2 YNFKEQ. The CDR3 DNA reads TGTGCCAGCAGCCAGTTAGCGGGGGGCACCGGGGAGCTGTTTTTT. Protein sequence: CASSQLAGGTGELFF.

The gene calls are TRBV19 and TRBJ2-1; D is unresolved. The CDR3 is 14 amino acids. V was clipped by 0 bases and J by 4 bases, with 7 bases between them. The germline CDR1 and CDR2 sequences are LNHDA and SQIVND (reference sequence). This CDR3 reads CASSIDHFYNEQFF. In DNA, the CDR3 is TGTGCCAGTAGTATAGATCATTTTTACAATGAGCAGTTCTTC. Together with reference TRBV19 and TRBJ2-1, the CDR3 gives the full variable domain: DGGITQSPKYLFRKEGQNVTLSCEQNLNHDAMYWYRQDPGQGLRLIYYSQIVNDFQKGDIAEGYSVSREKKESFPLTVTSAQKNPTAFYLCASSIDHFYNEQFFGPGTRLTVL.

The V call is TRBV27, the J call TRBJ2-1; 9 bases fit TRBD2. There are 16 residues in the CDR3. The ends lost 7 bases at V and 4 bases at J; junction bases unmatched: 11. CDR1 is MNHEY, CDR2 SMNVEV, per germline (reference sequence). CDR3 nucleotide sequence: TGTGCCAGCAACCGAGAGCGGGGGGCGATTTACAATGAGCAGTTCTTC. Its protein product is CASNRERGAIYNEQFF.

This clone came up a few times. This rearrangement joins TRBV27 to TRBJ1-6; D unresolved. The CDR3 sequence is 16 residues long. Germline V gives CDR1 MNHEY, CDR2 SMNVEV (reference sequence). The V and J ends lost 3 bases and 8 bases respectively, with 17 bases between them. The CDR3 DNA is TGTGCCAGCAGTTTCTCAGCCGCGTCGCGGTATTCACCCCTCCACTTT. This codes for CASSFSAASRYSPLHF.

V gene TRBV2 combines with J gene TRBJ1-1, with TRBD1 as a possible D gene (5 bases). CDR3 length equals 13 residues. Per germline, CDR1 SNHLY and CDR2 FYNNEI. Trimming removed 6 bases from V and 0 bases from J, with 8 bases in between. CDR3 amino acids: CASSRQMNTEAFF. CDR3 coding DNA: TGTGCCAGCAGCAGACAGATGAACACTGAAGCTTTCTTT. Full variable domain (outside the CDR3, taken from reference TRBV2 and TRBJ1-1): EPEVTQTPSHQVTQMGQEVILRCVPISNHLYFYWYRQILGQKVEFLVSFYNNEISEKSEIFDDQFSVERPDGSNFTLKIRSTKLEDSAMYFCASSRQMNTEAFFGQGTRLTVV.

The chain combines TRBV7-9 with TRBJ1-2; D unclear. CDR3 length equals 13 residues. CDR1 is SEHNR, CDR2 FQNEAQ, per germline (reference sequence). V was shortened by 5 bases and J by 4 bases, with 11 bases between the two germline ends. CDR3 residues: CASSHEEGYGYTF. The DNA for the CDR3 is TGTGCCAGCAGCCATGAAGAGGGCTATGGCTACACCTTC.

This rearrangement joins TRBV29-1 to TRBJ2-1; D is perhaps TRBD2 (5 bases). Trimming took off 0 bases at V and 4 bases at J, with 13 bases between the two ends. The CDR3 runs to 15 residues. The germline CDR1 and CDR2 sequences are SQVTM and ANQGSEA. The CDR3 loop reads CSVEDPAVRYNEQFF. In DNA, the CDR3 is TGCAGCGTTGAAGACCCAGCGGTTCGGTACAATGAGCAGTTCTTC.

The J gene is TRBJ2-1, the V gene TRBV5-1, with 7 positions matching TRBD2. Germline lookup yields CDR1 SGHRS and CDR2 YFSETQ. CDR3 length equals 14 residues. V shed 0 bases and J 4 bases; nucleotides not matched to a gene: 1. The CDR3 DNA reads as TGCGCCAGCAGCTTGGCAGCGGGATACAATGAGCAGTTCTTC. This sequence encodes CASSLAAGYNEQFF.

V and J are TRBV27 and TRBJ1-4, with 8 bases identical to TRBD1. CDR1 is MNHEY, CDR2 SMNVEV, per germline (reference sequence). The CDR3 is 14 residues long. V gave up 3 bases and J gave up 8 bases; unmatched junction bases: 5. This CDR3 reads CASSFTDRAEKLFF. The CDR3, as DNA: TGTGCCAGCAGTTTCACGGACAGGGCGGAAAAACTGTTTTTT. Combining the CDR3 with reference TRBV27 and TRBJ1-4 gives the whole variable domain EAQVTQNPRYLITVTGKKLTVTCSQNMNHEYMSWYRQDPGLGLRQIYYSMNVEVTDKGDVPEGYKVSRKEKRNFPLILESPSPNQTSLYFCASSFTDRAEKLFFGSGTQLSVL.

The CDR3 here is CASSPTGQAFYEQYF. As DNA, the CDR3 is TGTGCCAGCAGCCCCACCGGACAGGCTTTTTACGAGCAGTACTTC. V is TRBV13 and J is TRBJ2-7; 7 positions match TRBD1. The CDR3 is made up of 15 amino acids. Germline CDR1 and CDR2: PRHDT and FYEKMQ (reference sequence). V was clipped by 5 bases and J by 4 bases; unmatched bases: 11.

V is TRBV5-1 and J is TRBJ2-5; TRBD1 matches 9 bases. Per germline, CDR1 SGHRS and CDR2 YFSETQ. CDR3 length: 17 amino acids. The ends lost 4 bases at V and 5 bases at J; junction bases unmatched: 15. CDR3 in amino acids: CASSPRGYRGLRETQYF. CDR3 nucleotides: TGCGCCAGCAGCCCCAGGGGGTACAGGGGGCTAAGGGAGACCCAGTACTTC.

The V gene is TRBV4-2, the J gene TRBJ1-5; D gene unclear. This CDR3 is 14 amino acids long. In germline, CDR1 is LGHNA, CDR2 YNFKEQ. Between the trimmed V and J ends, which lost 0 bases and 7 bases, there was a span of 10 bases. The CDR3 DNA follows: TGTGCCAGCAGCCAAGATCCCAGCGACCAGCCCCAGCATTTT. It specifies CASSQDPSDQPQHF.

V and J are TRBV2 and TRBJ2-1, with 9 bases identical to TRBD2. Looked up from germline, CDR1 is SNHLY and CDR2 is FYNNEI. This CDR3 is built from 15 residues. The J segment lost 4 bases and the V segment lost 3 bases, leaving 4 bases of the junction unmatched. The CDR3 sequence is CASSDTTSGYNEQFF. As DNA, the CDR3 is TGTGCCAGCAGTGATACTACTAGCGGGTACAATGAGCAGTTCTTC.

A single count supports this clone. J is TRBJ2-1 and V is TRBV4-2; TRBD2 matches 11 bases. V trimming: 8 bases; J trimming: 0 bases; junction bases outside the gene matches: 9. This CDR3 region has 17 residues. Germline loops: CDR1 LGHNA, CDR2 YNFKEQ. CDR3 amino acids: CASGSDSGRASYNEQFF. CDR3 bases: TGTGCCAGCGGTTCCGATAGCGGGAGGGCCTCCTACAATGAGCAGTTCTTC.

This CDR3 is CASKRQLNTEAFF. The CDR3 nucleotides are TGTGCCAGCAAGCGACAGCTGAACACTGAAGCTTTCTTT. The rearrangement uses TRBV12-3 or TRBV12-4 and TRBJ1-1, with a tentative D call TRBD1 (5 bases). V was trimmed by 7 bases and J by 0 bases, leaving 9 bases between them. This CDR3 is built from 13 residues.

This clone appeared a few times. The chain joins TRBV7-2 to TRBJ1-3, with D possibly matching TRBD1 (6 bases). Trimming removed 1 base at V and 6 bases at J, with 10 bases between. The CDR3 covers 14 residues. The germline gives CDR1 SGHTA, CDR2 FQGNSA. For the CDR3, the DNA is TGTGCCAGCAGCTTAGTACAGGGTGAAAACACCATATATTTT. It translates to CASSLVQGENTIYF.

The chain joins TRBV27 to TRBJ2-1, with TRBD2 identical over 13 bases. CDR3 length: 15 residues. Germline V gives CDR1 MNHEY, CDR2 SMNVEV (reference sequence). After removal of 6 bases from V and 7 bases from J, the junction contained 6 bases not matched to a gene. CDR3: CASSLTSGRRNEQFF. In DNA, the CDR3 is TGTGCCAGCAGCCTGACTAGCGGGAGGCGGAATGAGCAGTTCTTC.

The chain joins TRBV6-5 to TRBJ2-2; the match to TRBD1 covers 8 bases. The J segment lost 3 bases and the V segment lost 7 bases, leaving 7 bases of the junction unmatched. Germline CDR1 MNHEY, CDR2 SVGAGI. There are 15 residues in the CDR3. The CDR3 nucleotides read TGTGCCAGCACTAGACAGGGGTTGGACACCGGGGAGCTGTTTTTT. Its translation: CASTRQGLDTGELFF.

This clone occurred a few times. The gene calls are TRBV28 and TRBJ2-7; 8 positions agree with TRBD2. The germline V gene has CDR1 MDHEN and CDR2 SYDVKM. With V trimmed by 5 bases and J by 3 bases, 18 bases remained unmatched. This CDR3 spans 18 amino acids. CDR3 DNA sequence: TGTGCCAGCAGTCCAGCCGGGAGGGCCTTCAAGGCTGGCTACGAGCAGTACTTC. It codes for CASSPAGRAFKAGYEQYF.

This rearrangement joins TRBV11-2 to TRBJ2-1; TRBD2 matches 11 bases. The CDR3 runs to 17 residues. V lost 4 bases, J lost 2 bases, and 7 bases stayed unmatched. The V gene's germline CDR1 is SGHAT and CDR2 FQNNGV. The CDR3 sequence: CASSSIAGGPTYNEQFF. CDR3 in DNA: TGTGCCAGCAGCTCCATAGCGGGAGGGCCGACCTACAATGAGCAGTTCTTC.